This TCR beta chain was observed in a study of T cell changes during pregnancy in multiple sclerosis (dated by TCRdb to the late 2010s). About the full investigation: In women with multiple sclerosis, the researchers looked at how the T cell repertoire shifted as pregnancy progressed.

Notes on this clone: The specificity of this receptor is unknown. Nothing much larger sits one base from this clone, and base qualities are not available.

Libraries were prepared through the immunoSEQ multiplex PCR assay. This is the immuneACCESS table as TCRdb keeps it, with only in-frame sequences that have V and J called. A part of the clones is gone; compared with another copy, unresolved V genes explain less than half, and the rest is unexplained. For this sample the table gives around 31,000 clones, of which just over 90% were detected only once. The ten most abundant clones make up 0.35% to 0.5% of the sample. The CDR3 holds 15 amino acids from the cysteine to the phenylalanine. Left in the record is the CDR3 DNA by itself, 45 bases read in frame from the first base. A distance of 14 bases separates the germline ends of V and J, which lose 1 base and 4 bases respectively. Based on the germline V gene, the CDR1 and CDR2 sequences are KGHSH and LQKENI.

This receptor was obtained from a female donor with multiple sclerosis, enrolled in a pregnancy study. The rearranged segments are TRBV18 and TRBJ2-7; the best D guess is TRBD2, with 6 bases matching. Sequencing used CD4+ T cells from peripheral blood mononuclear cells, obtained in the second trimester of pregnancy. The DNA reads as follows: TGTGCCAGCTCACCACGGAGCGGGCCAAGGTACGAGCAGTACTTC. This translates into CASSPRSGPRYEQYF.